This is a list of T cell receptor beta chains from one sample in a study of blood T cell repertoires in COVID-19. TCRdb's copy holds only in-frame clones and misses some; the assay was immunoSEQ multiplex PCR. This sample yields approximately 10,000 clones, of which roughly 88% are seen a single time; approximately 5% belongs to the top ten. Sequencing was carried out using peripheral blood. These receptors originate from a human donor in a cohort sampled during active COVID-19. Both conserved end residues are part of each CDR3. The order of the fields is D gene, J gene, V gene, clone size, CDR3 protein, CDR3 DNA. D genes are given only for firm matches. Clone size is not always given. Where it is, it says once, few, many or a class for expanded clones.

TRBD1 TRBJ2-3 TRBV5-1 . CASSISGQADTQYF TGCGCCAGCAGCATCTCGGGACAGGCGGATACGCAGTATTTT
. TRBJ2-2 TRBV7-9 . CASSKGSDTGELFF TGTGCCAGCAGTAAGGGGTCGGACACCGGGGAGCTGTTTTTT
TRBD1 TRBJ2-3 TRBV27 . CASSYGTGGPDTQYF TGTGCCAGCAGTTACGGGACAGGGGGCCCAGATACGCAGTATTTT
. TRBJ2-1 TRBV5-1 . CASSFEGGPYNEQFF TGCGCCAGCAGCTTCGAGGGGGGGCCCTACAATGAGCAGTTCTTC
TRBD1 TRBJ1-3 TRBV4-2 once CASSQEVNRGPGNTIYF TGTGCCAGCAGCCAAGAGGTTAACAGGGGGCCAGGAAACACCATATATTTT
. TRBJ2-1 TRBV9 . CASSASRGNEQFF TGTGCCAGCAGTGCAAGTAGAGGCAATGAGCAGTTCTTC
. TRBJ2-6 TRBV7-9 . CASSLGPGTRISGANVLTF TGTGCCAGCAGCTTGGGACCCGGGACAAGAATCTCTGGGGCCAACGTCCTGACTTTC
. TRBJ2-2 TRBV11-2 . CASSLLSPANTGELFF TGTGCCAGCAGCTTACTCTCCCCAGCGAACACCGGGGAGCTGTTTTTT
TRBD2 TRBJ2-7 TRBV29-1 . CSVKGLAGPSYEQYF TGCAGCGTTAAAGGACTAGCGGGCCCATCCTACGAGCAGTACTTC
TRBD2 TRBJ2-7 TRBV27 . CASSPTSAGEQYF TGTGCCAGCAGTCCGACTAGCGCGGGCGAGCAGTACTTC
. TRBJ2-1 TRBV3-1/TRBV3-2 . CASSQDVDILSYNEQFF TGTGCCAGCAGCCAAGATGTCGACATCCTAAGTTACAATGAGCAGTTCTTC
. TRBJ2-3 TRBV7-9 . CASSLAGTRGPDTQYF TGTGCCAGCAGCTTAGCCGGGACTAGGGGGCCAGATACGCAGTATTTT
. TRBJ2-7 TRBV3-1/TRBV3-2 . CASQVADSPSYEQYF TGTGCCAGCCAGGTAGCGGACTCCCCCTCCTACGAGCAGTACTTC
. TRBJ2-2 TRBV5-1 once CASSLALRQHGELFF TGCGCCAGCAGCTTGGCCCTTCGACAACACGGGGAGCTGTTTTTT
. TRBJ2-7 TRBV4-2 once CASSQDLGLIRGDEQYF TGTGCCAGCAGCCAAGATTTGGGACTGATCAGGGGGGACGAGCAGTACTTC
TRBD2 TRBJ2-1 TRBV6-5 . CASSTSGSPYNEQFF TGTGCCAGCAGTACTAGCGGGAGTCCCTACAATGAGCAGTTCTTC
. TRBJ2-2 TRBV5-5 . CASSTTGNTGELFF TGTGCCAGCAGCACGACAGGGAACACCGGGGAGCTGTTTTTT
. TRBJ2-2 TRBV12-3/TRBV12-4 . CASSLEVTGELFF TGTGCCAGCAGTCTCGAGGTCACCGGGGAGCTGTTTTTT
TRBD2 TRBJ2-1 TRBV4-3 . CASSQEKGLAGTNEQFF TGCGCCAGCAGCCAAGAAAAGGGGCTAGCGGGAACCAATGAGCAGTTCTTC
. TRBJ1-1 TRBV6-5 . CASSYLRGTEAFF TGTGCCAGCAGTTATCTCAGGGGCACTGAAGCTTTCTTT
. TRBJ2-7 TRBV6-5 . CASRASVSYEQYF TGTGCCAGCAGGGCTAGCGTCTCCTACGAGCAGTACTTC
TRBD2 TRBJ2-3 TRBV9 . CASSETSGRPDTQYF TGTGCCAGCAGCGAGACTAGCGGGAGACCAGATACGCAGTATTTT